The 5 T cell receptor beta chains below come from one sample, sequenced in a study of cytomegalovirus exposure and HLA in healthy donors. Amplification used 60 Vbeta primers and 13 Jbeta primers. Clones were read by immunoSEQ multiplex PCR, and TCRdb kept only the in-frame ones, dropping some. The table lists approximately 79,000 clones, under 80% of them singletons. Specimen: PBMCs. These receptors were taken from a boy aged 5-17 years in good health and CMV-seronegative.

A few counts support this clone. The chain is built from TRBV6-4 and TRBJ2-3; 7 nucleotides match TRBD2. Germline assignment: CDR1 MRHNA and CDR2 SNTAGT. J gave up 7 bases and V 3 bases, and 7 bases lay outside the gene matches. The CDR3 has 14 residues. The CDR3 coding sequence is TGTGCCAGCAGTGAGGGCGGGAGCATGAATACGCAGTATTTT. Translation: CASSEGGSMNTQYF.

The chain has TRBV4-1 and TRBJ2-1; 7 nucleotides line up with TRBD2. The V segment lost 3 bases and the J segment 1 base; nucleotides outside the gene matches: 6. Germline CDR1 MGHRA, CDR2 YSYEKL. The CDR3 length is 16 residues. CDR3 protein: CASSHLLGGSYNEQFF. The CDR3, as DNA: TGCGCCAGCAGCCATCTTTTGGGAGGGTCCTACAATGAGCAGTTCTTC.

This chain links TRBV29-1 with TRBJ1-1, with 7 bases aligning to TRBD1. The V and J ends lost 5 bases and 1 base, in that order; junction bases with no gene match: 7. The CDR3 extends over 14 amino acids. The germline V gene encodes CDR1 SQVTM and CDR2 ANQGSEA. CDR3 DNA: TGCAGCGTTCCCCAACAGGGGACGAACACTGAAGCTTTCTTT. The encoded protein is CSVPQQGTNTEAFF.

The chain employs TRBV28 and TRBJ1-5; D call uncertain. V dropped 6 bases and J dropped 0 bases, with 12 bases sitting between them. In germline, CDR1 is MDHEN, CDR2 SYDVKM. There are 15 residues in the CDR3. As DNA, the CDR3 is TGTGCCAGCAGGCAGCGTCTTATTAGCAATCAGCCCCAGCATTTT. Protein product: CASRQRLISNQPQHF. The full variable domain, in which reference TRBV28 and TRBJ1-5 provide the parts outside the CDR3, is DVKVTQSSRYLVKRTGEKVFLECVQDMDHENMFWYRQDPGLGLRLIYFSYDVKMKEKGDIPEGYSVSREKKERFSLILESASTNQTSMYLCASRQRLISNQPQHFGDGTRLSIL.

Worth noting for this clone: The junction does not match germline at one end; this may be a read error. This chain connects TRBV29-1 to TRBJ1-1; D gene uncertain. CDR1 and CDR2 (germline): SQVTM, ANQGSEA. The CDR3 spans 13 residues. In DNA, the CDR3 is TGCAGCGGTGAATCAACAGAGAACACTGAAGCTTTCTTT. Its protein product is CSGESTENTEAFF. The full variable domain, with the rest looked up from reference TRBV29-1 and TRBJ1-1, is SAVISQKPSRDICQRGTSLTIQCQVDSQVTMMFWYRQQPGQSLTLIATANQGSEATYESGFVIDKFPISRPNLTFSTLTVSNMSPEDSSIYLCSGESTENTEAFFGQGTRLTVV.